These 14 T cell receptor beta chains were sequenced from one sample in a study of T-cell reconstitution after alpha-beta-depleted transplantation in children. The authors prepared the TCRbeta library with unique molecular identifiers. TCRdb passed the PCR reads through MiXCR, listing each CDR3 protein once. The sample has about 220,000 distinct CDR3 sequences, under 20% seen once. The sequencing here drew on PBMCs, mostly from graft donor cells, taken 360 days after TCRalphabeta/CD19-depleted stem cell transplant. Receptor source: a male patient aged 2 to 10 who had a stem cell transplant for acute lymphoblastic leukemia, so the T cells may come from the graft donor.

The V gene is TRBV11-2, the J gene TRBJ2-1; D is unresolved. The CDR3 covers 16 residues. V shed 6 bases and J shed 8 bases, with 23 bases lying between them. Germline loops: CDR1 SGHAT, CDR2 FQNNGV. This chain's CDR3 is CASRPSRAGFRDEQFF. The DNA for the CDR3 is TGTGCCAGCAGACCATCTAGGGCCGGGTTCCGCGATGAGCAGTTCTTC.

This chain joins TRBV18 and TRBJ2-7; 8 positions agree with TRBD2. In germline, CDR1 is KGHSH, CDR2 LQKENI. The ends lost 4 bases at V and 2 bases at J; junction bases unmatched: 4. The CDR3 consists of 14 residues. CDR3 loop: CASSLSGAPYEQYF. CDR3 nucleotides: TGTGCCAGCTCACTTAGCGGGGCCCCCTACGAGCAGTACTTC.

This chain links TRBV18 with TRBJ1-5, with D tentatively TRBD1 (5 bases). The CDR3 consists of 16 residues. V shed 3 bases and J shed 6 bases, with 18 bases lying between them. Germline CDR1 and CDR2: KGHSH and LQKENI. The CDR3 sequence: CASSPGRLAGGQPQHF. The CDR3 DNA reads as TGTGCCAGCTCACCGGGACGTTTGGCGGGAGGTCAGCCCCAGCATTTT.

This clonotype has only a few counts. The CDR3 DNA reads TGTGCCAGCGCCTTGGGGTTCCAAGAGACCCAGTACTTC. It specifies CASALGFQETQYF. The V gene is TRBV28, the J gene TRBJ2-5, with D unresolved. CDR1 and CDR2 (germline): MDHEN, SYDVKM. Trimming took 8 bases from V and 1 from J, leaving 11 bases between them. This CDR3 region has 13 residues.

This clonotype was found many times. The rearrangement joins TRBV20-1 to TRBJ2-7, with 8 bases that match TRBD1. CDR3 length: 14 residues. V shed 5 bases and J 5 bases; nucleotides not matched to a gene: 11. The germline V gene has CDR1 DFQATT and CDR2 SNEGSKA (reference sequence). The CDR3 protein is CSAGRRDRPHEQYF. Written as DNA, the CDR3 is TGCAGTGCTGGACGCCGGGACAGGCCCCACGAGCAGTACTTC.

This clonotype was seen many times. The rearrangement joins TRBV27 to TRBJ2-3; 11 bases fit TRBD2. Unmatched junction bases numbered 7, after V lost 3 bases and J lost 5 bases. CDR1 MNHEY and CDR2 SMNVEV come from the germline V gene (reference sequence). The CDR3 extends over 16 amino acids. CDR3 protein: CASSFSGGAFGDTQYF. The DNA for the CDR3 is TGTGCCAGCAGTTTTAGCGGGGGGGCCTTCGGAGATACGCAGTATTTT.

This clonotype was observed a few times. This chain uses TRBV3-1 with TRBJ2-3, with a weak D call TRBD2 (6 bases). This CDR3 spans 16 amino acids. V lost 3 bases to trimming and J lost 1 base, with 14 bases between them. CDR1 and CDR2 from the germline V gene are LGHDT and YNNKEL (reference sequence). CDR3 protein: CASSHLQGLGTDTQYF. The CDR3 coding sequence is TGTGCCAGCAGCCATCTGCAGGGACTCGGCACAGATACGCAGTATTTT.

This rearrangement joins TRBV6-2 or TRBV6-3 to TRBJ2-3; D not certain. V was shortened by 2 bases and J by 9 bases, with 9 bases between the two germline ends. Germline V gene sequence: CDR1 MNHEY, CDR2 SVGEGT. This CDR3 contains 12 residues. This CDR3 is CASSYLIGTQYF. DNA of the CDR3: TGTGCCAGCAGTTACCTAATTGGGACGCAGTATTTT.

The J gene is TRBJ2-7, the V gene TRBV12-3 or TRBV12-4, with TRBD1 as a possible D gene (6 bases). V shed 5 bases and J shed 3 bases, with 14 bases lying between them. The CDR3 is 14 amino acids. The CDR3 protein is CASSLLTGYYEQYF. The CDR3 DNA sequence: TGTGCCAGCAGTCTCCTGACAGGATACTACGAGCAGTACTTC.

This clonotype was picked up one time. This sequence joins TRBV6-2 or TRBV6-3 and TRBJ2-1; possibly TRBD1 for D (5 bases). The V and J ends lost 6 bases and 8 bases respectively, with 17 bases between them. This CDR3 is 14 amino acids long. Germline-derived CDR1 and CDR2 are MNHEY and SVGEGT. CDR3 in DNA: TGTGCCAGCAGACGTCTTGCCAGGGTGGATGAGCAGTTCTTC. Amino acids: CASRRLARVDEQFF.

This clonotype was observed a handful of times. This chain links TRBV12-3 or TRBV12-4 with TRBJ2-3, with unresolved D. This CDR3 comprises 14 residues. V was shortened by 5 bases and J by 1 base, with 10 bases between the two germline ends. DNA for the CDR3: TGTGCCAGCAGTCCCAGTGCCGGCACAGATACGCAGTATTTT. It codes for CASSPSAGTDTQYF.

The CDR3 DNA follows: TGTGCCAGTAGAACTAGCGGGGAATTCTACAATGAGCAGTTCTTC. Protein: CASRTSGEFYNEQFF. This rearrangement joins TRBV19 to TRBJ2-1; 10 positions agree with TRBD2. J was trimmed by 3 bases and V by 6 bases; bases with no gene match: 5. Germline CDR1 is LNHDA and CDR2 is SQIVND (reference sequence). The CDR3 is made up of 15 amino acids.

The rearrangement joins TRBV7-2 to TRBJ1-2, with D perhaps matching TRBD1 (6 bases). The germline V gene encodes CDR1 SGHTA and CDR2 FQGNSA. The CDR3 has 13 residues. V gave up 5 bases and J gave up 8 bases, with 15 bases separating them. The DNA for the CDR3 is TGTGCCAGCAGCGCAACAGGGATGGGCGGCTACACCTTC. It codes for CASSATGMGGYTF.

The genes are TRBV9 and TRBJ2-2; TRBD1 matches 7 bases. The CDR3 length is 14 residues. The V gene's germline CDR1 is SGDLS and CDR2 YYNGEE. The V segment lost 0 bases and the J segment 6 bases; nucleotides outside the gene matches: 2. The CDR3 here is CASSVEGTAGELFF. DNA of the CDR3: TGTGCCAGCAGCGTAGAGGGGACAGCCGGGGAGCTGTTTTTT.